These 10 T cell receptor beta chains share one sample of origin, sequenced in a study of T cell responses to AZD1222 COVID-19 vaccine. TCRdb's copy holds only in-frame clones and misses some; the assay was immunoSEQ multiplex PCR. The repertoire holds 70,000 to 95,000 clones, with more than 75% as singletons. The starting material was peripheral blood, obtained on day 0 of MenACWY control vaccination. These receptors were obtained from an adult in good health.

The J gene is TRBJ2-1, the V gene TRBV12-5, with a tentative D call TRBD2 (8 bases). The CDR3 loop spans 15 amino acids. The ends were cut back, 6 bases at V and 10 bases at J, with 22 bases in the middle. Looked up from germline, CDR1 is LGHNT and CDR2 is FRNRAP. CDR3 in DNA: TGTGCTAGTGGGAGAGCGGGAGTTGGACAGGCCGAGCAGTTCTTC. As protein: CASGRAGVGQAEQFF.

In its sample, this clone was seen once. The CDR3 loop is CASSQHYATPENIQYF. DNA for the CDR3: TGCGCCAGCAGCCAACATTACGCGACCCCCGAAAACATTCAGTACTTC. This chain uses TRBV4-3 with TRBJ2-4; D uncertain. V lost 2 bases, J lost 5 bases, and 16 bases lay in between. The CDR3 totals 16 residues. Per germline, CDR1 LGHNA and CDR2 YSLEER.

V and J are TRBV19 and TRBJ1-6; 8 bases map to TRBD1. With 3 bases clipped from V and 6 bases from J, the junction kept 1 base outside the gene matches. This CDR3 is built from 14 residues. Germline V lookup: CDR1 LNHDA, CDR2 SQIVND (reference sequence). DNA for the CDR3: TGTGCCAGTAGTATCACAGGGGGTAATTCACCCCTCCACTTT. Protein sequence: CASSITGGNSPLHF.

V usage is TRBV25-1 and J usage is TRBJ2-3, with 11 bases identical to TRBD2. The CDR3 spans 18 residues. CDR1 MGHDK and CDR2 SYGVNS come from the germline V gene. The trim removed 2 bases at V and 7 bases at J, leaving 14 bases unmatched. The CDR3 spells CASSEQSWKTSGINTQYF. In DNA form, the CDR3 reads TGTGCCAGCAGTGAACAGAGTTGGAAGACTAGCGGGATAAATACGCAGTATTTT. The full variable domain, with the rest looked up from reference TRBV25-1 and TRBJ2-3, is EADIYQTPRYLVIGTGKKITLECSQTMGHDKMYWYQQDPGMELHLIHYSYGVNSTEKGDLSSESTVSRIRTEHFPLTLESARPSHTSQYLCASSEQSWKTSGINTQYFGPGTRLTVL.

The chain has TRBV28 and TRBJ1-1; D unresolved. This CDR3 has 12 residues. The V and J ends lost 2 bases and 10 bases respectively, with 11 bases between them. The germline V gene has CDR1 MDHEN and CDR2 SYDVKM. The CDR3 here is CASSLVPLGAFF. The CDR3 DNA reads as TGTGCCAGCAGTTTAGTTCCCCTAGGAGCTTTCTTT.

The chain employs TRBV28 and TRBJ1-2, with D maybe TRBD1 (6 bases). The germline V gene has CDR1 MDHEN and CDR2 SYDVKM. The germline V and J ends were trimmed by 6 bases and 3 bases, with 17 bases remaining between them. The CDR3 spans 15 residues. The CDR3 coding sequence is TGTGCCAGCAGGGGATCTGGAGGGGGGGACTATGGCTACACCTTC. This translates into CASRGSGGGDYGYTF.

The genes are TRBV7-2 and TRBJ1-2; D is perhaps TRBD1 (5 bases). The germline gives CDR1 SGHTA, CDR2 FQGNSA. V was clipped by 8 bases and J by 1 base, with 20 bases between them. The CDR3 runs to 16 residues. The CDR3 DNA reads as TGTGCCAGCCATGTGGTCGGGGGGAACCTTAACTATGGCTACACCTTC. Protein sequence: CASHVVGGNLNYGYTF.

The chain uses TRBV11-2 and TRBJ1-5; D unresolved. Trimming stripped 5 bases from V and 1 base from J, with 12 bases between. Germline CDR1 and CDR2: SGHAT and FQNNGV. This CDR3 comprises 15 residues. The CDR3 nucleotides read TGTGCCAGCAGCCCGGCAGGCGTAAGCAATCAGCCCCAGCATTTT. Its protein is CASSPAGVSNQPQHF.

The rearrangement joins TRBV6-2 or TRBV6-3 to TRBJ1-5; D gene uncertain. With 6 bases removed from V and 11 bases from J, the gap between germline ends came to 26 bases. CDR3 length equals 16 residues. The germline CDR1 and CDR2 sequences are MNHEY and SVGEGT. The chain's CDR3 is CASSTPSGMLRGSQHF. As DNA, the CDR3 is TGTGCCAGCAGCACCCCAAGCGGCATGCTCCGGGGATCCCAGCATTTT.

This chain links TRBV5-5 with TRBJ2-1; possibly TRBD1 for D (5 bases). With 7 bases removed from V and 6 bases from J, the gap between germline ends came to 11 bases. The V gene's germline CDR1 is SGHKS and CDR2 YYEKEE (reference sequence). The CDR3 runs to 12 residues. The CDR3 sequence: CASGGRVNEQFF. The CDR3 coding sequence is TGTGCCAGCGGTGGCAGGGTCAATGAGCAGTTCTTC. Using reference TRBV5-5 and TRBJ2-1 for the parts outside the CDR3, the full variable domain is DAGVTQSPTHLIKTRGQQVTLRCSPISGHKSVSWYQQVLGQGPQFIFQYYEKEERGRGNFPDRFSARQFPNYSSELNVNALLLGDSALYLCASGGRVNEQFFGPGTRLTVL.